Below, one TCR beta chain is given with its context. Repertoires were generated with immunoSEQ multiplex PCR, while TCRdb's copy carries only in-frame clones and drops some. The data hold some 41,000 clones, with just over 90% observed a single time. CDR3 length: 15 amino acids. CDR1 and CDR2 from the germline V gene are MNHEY and SVGAGI. Trimming removed 4 bases from V and 0 bases from J, with 12 bases in between. The data derive from a study of T cell changes during pregnancy in multiple sclerosis. This chain connects TRBV6-5 to TRBJ1-1; D is unclear. Sequenced: PBMCs (not recorded whether the cells were cultured). This TCR was recovered from a female donor with multiple sclerosis, enrolled in a pregnancy study. The CDR3 coding sequence is TGTGCCAGCAGTTTAAGGTCCACCATGAACACTGAAGCTTTCTTT. This gives the protein CASSLRSTMNTEAFF.